The 11 T cell receptor beta chains listed next were all sequenced from one sample in a study of cytomegalovirus exposure and HLA in healthy donors. Use of 60 Vbeta and 13 Jbeta primers characterized the PCR. Clones were sequenced by immunoSEQ multiplex PCR, and TCRdb holds only the in-frame ones, with some missing. This sample has approximately 190,000 clones; about 77% occur once, and the top ten carry roughly 2%. The sequenced sample was PBMCs. The receptors originated from a woman in her thirties in good health and CMV-seropositive.

This chain uses TRBV11-2 with TRBJ2-5; the match to TRBD2 covers 10 bases. In germline, CDR1 is SGHAT, CDR2 FQNNGV. The CDR3 covers 13 residues. The V segment lost 3 bases and the J segment 5 bases; nucleotides outside the gene matches: 0. Here the CDR3 reads CASSFSGGETQYF. The CDR3 nucleotides are TGTGCCAGCAGCTTTAGCGGGGGGGAGACCCAGTACTTC.

The CDR3 DNA follows: TGTGCCAGCAAGGCTCCTCAAAGCGGACTATACAATGAGCAGTTCTTC. This sequence encodes CASKAPQSGLYNEQFF. The V and J genes are TRBV28 and TRBJ2-1; possibly TRBD2 for D (6 bases). V lost 7 bases, J lost 4 bases, and 20 bases lay in between. The CDR3 loop spans 16 amino acids. Germline V gene lookup returns CDR1 MDHEN and CDR2 SYDVKM.

Note on this clone: Other DNA sequences of this sample code for an identical CDR3. The chain uses TRBV5-1 and TRBJ2-7; 7 nucleotides agree with TRBD1. This CDR3 spans 14 amino acids. Germline CDR1 and CDR2: SGHRS and YFSETQ. The V and J ends lost 4 bases and 0 bases, in that order; junction bases with no gene match: 4. This CDR3 reads CASSPTGSSYEQYF. The CDR3 DNA follows: TGCGCCAGCAGCCCGACAGGGAGCTCCTACGAGCAGTACTTC.

The chain joins TRBV6-5 to TRBJ2-3; TRBD2 matches at 7 bases. Germline-derived CDR1 and CDR2 are MNHEY and SVGAGI. Trimming at V came to 5 bases and at J to 1 base, leaving 3 bases not matched to a gene. The CDR3 totals 14 residues. CDR3 residues: CASSLAGGTDTQYF. CDR3 coding DNA: TGTGCCAGCAGTCTGGCGGGGGGCACAGATACGCAGTATTTT.

This chain joins TRBV7-2 and TRBJ2-3, with no clear D. The CDR3 runs 14 residues. CDR1 and CDR2 (germline): SGHTA, FQGNSA. V was trimmed by 3 bases and J by 2 bases, leaving 9 bases between them. CDR3 DNA: TGTGCCAGCAGCTTTTCCCCCTACACAGATACGCAGTATTTT. Translated, it gives CASSFSPYTDTQYF. Full variable domain (remainder filled in from reference TRBV7-2 and TRBJ2-3): GAGVSQSPSNKVTEKGKDVELRCDPISGHTALYWYRQSLGQGLEFLIYFQGNSAPDKSGLPSDRFSAERTGGSVSTLTIQRTQQEDSAVYLCASSFSPYTDTQYFGPGTRLTVL.

This chain joins TRBV7-9 and TRBJ1-2; D might be TRBD1 (6 bases). This CDR3 has 15 amino acids. The V end was cut by 3 bases, the J end by 8 bases, with 19 bases between. CDR1 is SEHNR, CDR2 FQNEAQ, per germline (reference sequence). CDR3 protein: CASSFDQQGRGGYTF. The DNA for the CDR3 is TGTGCCAGCAGCTTCGACCAACAGGGTAGGGGGGGCTACACCTTC.

The rearrangement joins TRBV30 to TRBJ1-1, with D uncertain. Germline V gene lookup returns CDR1 GTSNPN and CDR2 SVGIG (reference sequence). V shed 4 bases and J shed 1 base, with 7 bases lying between them. This CDR3 contains 12 residues. The CDR3 here is CAWKLRNTEAFF. In nucleotides, the CDR3 is TGTGCCTGGAAGCTCCGGAACACTGAAGCTTTCTTT.

The chain carries TRBV2 and TRBJ2-1; 12 nucleotides line up with TRBD2. Germline V gives CDR1 SNHLY, CDR2 FYNNEI. The CDR3 has 16 residues. The V segment lost 6 bases and the J segment 0 bases; nucleotides outside the gene matches: 3. The DNA for the CDR3 is TGTGCCAGCAGACTGACTAGCGGGAGCTCCTACAATGAGCAGTTCTTC. As protein: CASRLTSGSSYNEQFF.

The chain is built from TRBV28 and TRBJ1-2, with D hard to call. CDR1 and CDR2 from the germline V gene are MDHEN and SYDVKM. CDR3 length: 14 residues. The V and J ends lost 2 bases and 4 bases respectively, with 11 bases between them. CDR3 loop: CASSLEEGLYGYTF. As DNA, the CDR3 is TGTGCCAGCAGTTTAGAGGAGGGTCTCTATGGCTACACCTTC.

V gene TRBV14 combines with J gene TRBJ1-2; D gene ambiguous. In germline, CDR1 is SGHDN, CDR2 FVKESK. Trimming removed 3 bases at V and 5 bases at J, with 16 bases between. This CDR3 has 15 amino acids. For the CDR3, the DNA is TGTGCCAGCAGCCAGGGCGACCCCTTTCGATATGGCTACACCTTC. Its protein is CASSQGDPFRYGYTF.

V and J are TRBV4-2 and TRBJ1-3; 9 bases are a match to TRBD1. V was pared by 0 bases and J by 3 bases, with 6 bases of the junction left unmatched. CDR3 size: 17 residues. CDR1 is LGHNA, CDR2 YNFKEQ, per germline. CDR3 nucleotides: TGTGCCAGCAGCCAAGATCAAAGGACAGGGGTTGGAAACACCATATATTTT. It yields the protein CASSQDQRTGVGNTIYF.